The 12 T cell receptor beta chains below come from one sample, sequenced in a study of OX40 agonist ivuxolimab in advanced cancers. Sequenced by immunoSEQ multiplex PCR; TCRdb stores in-frame clones only, minus some. The sample lists fewer than 65,000 clones, 88% occurring once. Sequencing was performed on CD4+ or CD8+ T cells sorted from blood, taken in a trial of the OX40 agonist ivuxolimab. Every receptor here comes from an adult with an advanced solid tumor such as melanoma, head and neck, liver or kidney cancer.

The rearrangement links TRBV28 to TRBJ2-3, with D possibly TRBD2 on 6 matching bases. The V gene's germline CDR1 is MDHEN and CDR2 SYDVKM. This CDR3 has 12 residues. Trimming pared 8 bases from V and 5 bases from J, leaving 11 bases between. CDR3 sequence (DNA): TGTGCCAGCCGCGGGGTGTTAGATACGCAGTATTTT. Translation gives CASRGVLDTQYF.

The chain has TRBV9 and TRBJ1-1; D is unresolved. V lost 0 bases and J 1 base, leaving 19 bases between the germline ends. CDR1 is SGDLS and CDR2 is YYNGEE in the germline V gene. This CDR3 region has 18 residues. The CDR3 coding sequence is TGTGCCAGCAGCGTAGCTTGGTCTCAAGGGCCGGAGAACACTGAAGCTTTCTTT. Translation: CASSVAWSQGPENTEAFF.

About this clone itself: Other DNA sequences from this sample encode an identical CDR3 as well. This sequence joins TRBV27 and TRBJ1-4; D not resolved. Trimming took 8 bases from V and 7 from J, leaving 14 bases between them. The CDR3 runs 13 residues. The germline CDR1 and CDR2 sequences are MNHEY and SMNVEV (reference sequence). CDR3: CASSLSRGEKLFF. The CDR3 region has the DNA TGTGCCAGCTCCCTGTCGCGCGGTGAAAAACTGTTTTTT.

This clone was found a few times. This chain joins TRBV7-8 and TRBJ2-7; 8 bases are shared with TRBD2. The CDR3 loop spans 14 amino acids. The V and J ends lost 3 bases and 3 bases, in that order; junction bases with no gene match: 4. Per germline, CDR1 SGHVS and CDR2 FQNEAQ. This chain's CDR3 is CASSFSGSLYEQYF. The CDR3 DNA is TGTGCCAGCAGCTTCAGCGGGAGTCTCTACGAGCAGTACTTC.

The chain recombines TRBV30 with TRBJ1-3; D might be TRBD1 (5 bases). Germline assignment: CDR1 GTSNPN and CDR2 SVGIG (reference sequence). The germline V and J ends were trimmed by 4 bases and 6 bases, with 19 bases remaining between them. The CDR3 is 15 amino acids. CDR3: CAWKHQGSAANTIYF. The CDR3 nucleotides read TGTGCCTGGAAGCACCAGGGTTCGGCGGCAAACACCATATATTTT.

The CDR3 nucleotides read TGTGCCAGCAGCTTAGACAGGTCGCAGCCCCAGCATTTT. Protein product: CASSLDRSQPQHF. This chain links TRBV5-6 with TRBJ1-5, with D maybe TRBD1 (6 bases). This CDR3 is built from 13 residues. Trimming removed 2 bases at V and 7 bases at J, with 10 bases between. CDR1 and CDR2 from the germline V gene are SGHDT and YYEEEE. The variable domain in full, with the rest retrieved from reference TRBV5-6 and TRBJ1-5, is DAGVTQSPTHLIKTRGQQVTLRCSPKSGHDTVSWYQQALGQGPQFIFQYYEEEERQRGNFPDRFSGHQFPNYSSELNVNALLLGDSALYLCASSLDRSQPQHFGDGTRLSIL.

DNA for the CDR3: TGCGCCAGCAGCCAGGGCCCCTCCTACAATGAGCAGTTCTTC. As protein: CASSQGPSYNEQFF. V gene TRBV4-1 combines with J gene TRBJ2-1; no reliable D call. CDR1 is MGHRA and CDR2 is YSYEKL in the germline V gene. V gave up 3 bases and J gave up 0 bases, with 6 bases separating them. This CDR3 region has 14 residues.

The gene calls are TRBV2 and TRBJ2-4, with TRBD2 as a possible D gene (6 bases). This CDR3 has 15 amino acids. Germline loops: CDR1 SNHLY, CDR2 FYNNEI. V lost 5 bases and J lost 0, with 11 bases in between. The CDR3 sequence is CASSMGGLAKNIQYF. CDR3 DNA sequence: TGTGCCAGCAGTATGGGGGGACTAGCCAAAAACATTCAGTACTTC.

The J gene is TRBJ2-7, the V gene TRBV6-6; no firm D call. The CDR3 is 12 residues long. V was clipped by 6 bases and J by 4 bases, with 10 bases between them. The germline CDR1 and CDR2 sequences are MNHNY and SVGAGI (reference sequence). CDR3 region: CASSPAEYEQYF. The CDR3, as DNA: TGTGCCAGCAGCCCGGCCGAGTACGAGCAGTACTTC.

The chain is built from TRBV11-2 and TRBJ2-5; D might be TRBD1 (7 bases). This CDR3 is 15 amino acids long. The germline CDR1 and CDR2 sequences are SGHAT and FQNNGV. The V gene lost 1 base and the J gene lost 5 bases, with 14 bases spanning the gap. CDR3 sequence: CASSLVGGGGETQYF. CDR3 DNA: TGTGCCAGCAGCTTAGTTGGAGGGGGCGGGGAGACCCAGTACTTC.

This clone occurred a few times. The CDR3 DNA reads as TGCGCCAGCAGCGTAGCGGGGGACCGCACAGATACGCAGTATTTT. It codes for CASSVAGDRTDTQYF. The chain carries TRBV5-1 and TRBJ2-3; 9 bases align to TRBD2. The V and J ends lost 4 bases and 1 base, in that order; junction bases with no gene match: 4. Germline CDR1 reads SGHRS; CDR2 reads YFSETQ. The CDR3 consists of 15 residues.

The chain combines TRBV4-2 with TRBJ2-5; no clear D. The CDR3 extends over 13 amino acids. Deletions cut 4 bases from V and 0 bases from J, with 6 bases between. The germline gives CDR1 LGHNA, CDR2 YNFKEQ. CDR3 loop: CASSPPHQETQYF. CDR3 bases: TGTGCCAGCAGCCCCCCCCACCAAGAGACCCAGTACTTC.